Following are 3 T cell receptor beta chains from one sample sequenced in a study of OX40 agonist ivuxolimab in advanced cancers. TCRdb keeps only in-frame clones here, not all; method: immunoSEQ multiplex PCR. The repertoire includes roughly 38,000 clones, approximately 90% of them detected once, and roughly a fifth sits in the top ten. The starting material was CD4+ or CD8+ T cells sorted from blood, obtained in a trial of the OX40 agonist ivuxolimab. These receptors came from an adult with an advanced solid tumor such as melanoma, head and neck, liver or kidney cancer.

This chain links TRBV29-1 with TRBJ1-3; a possible D gene is TRBD1 (5 bases). This CDR3 spans 13 amino acids. Germline assignment: CDR1 SQVTM and CDR2 ANQGSEA. The germline V and J ends were trimmed by 7 bases and 1 base, with 11 bases remaining between them. The CDR3 nucleotides are TGCAGCGGTAGGGGACCTTCTGGAAACACCATATATTTT. Its translation is CSGRGPSGNTIYF.

The V and J genes are TRBV6-5 and TRBJ2-7; D gene unclear. Germline-derived CDR1 and CDR2 are MNHEY and SVGAGI. V was cut by 7 bases and J by 4 bases, with 17 bases left in between. There are 14 residues in the CDR3. In DNA, the CDR3 is TGTGCCAGCACCAAGGGATATCGGTTTTACGAGCAGTACTTC. It is translated as CASTKGYRFYEQYF.

In DNA form, the CDR3 reads TGTGCCAGCAGCCCTATGGGTCAGCCCCAGCATTTT. It codes for CASSPMGQPQHF. The chain has TRBV7-2 and TRBJ1-5; unclear D gene. V was cut by 5 bases and J by 6 bases, with 8 bases left in between. CDR1 is SGHTA and CDR2 is FQGNSA in the germline V gene. The CDR3 runs 12 residues.